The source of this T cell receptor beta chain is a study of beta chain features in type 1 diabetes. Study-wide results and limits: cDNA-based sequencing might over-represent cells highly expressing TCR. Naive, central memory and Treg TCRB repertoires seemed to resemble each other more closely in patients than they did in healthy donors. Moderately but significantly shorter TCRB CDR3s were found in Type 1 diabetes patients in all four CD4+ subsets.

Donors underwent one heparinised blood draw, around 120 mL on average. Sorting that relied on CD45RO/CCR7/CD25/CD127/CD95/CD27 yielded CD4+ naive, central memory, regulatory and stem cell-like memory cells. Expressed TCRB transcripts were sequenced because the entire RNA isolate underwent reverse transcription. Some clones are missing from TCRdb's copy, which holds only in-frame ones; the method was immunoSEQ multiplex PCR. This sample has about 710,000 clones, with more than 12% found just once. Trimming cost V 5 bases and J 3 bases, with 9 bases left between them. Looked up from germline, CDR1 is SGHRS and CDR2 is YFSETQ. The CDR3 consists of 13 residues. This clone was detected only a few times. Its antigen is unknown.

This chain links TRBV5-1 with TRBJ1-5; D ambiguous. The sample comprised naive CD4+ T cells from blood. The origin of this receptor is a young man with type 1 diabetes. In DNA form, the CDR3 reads TGCGCCAGCAGATATGACGTCAATCAGCCCCAGCATTTT. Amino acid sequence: CASRYDVNQPQHF. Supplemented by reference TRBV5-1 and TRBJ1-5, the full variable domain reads KAGVTQTPRYLIKTRGQQVTLSCSPISGHRSVSWYQQTPGQGLQFLFEYFSETQRNKGNFPGRFSGRQFSNSRSEMNVSTLELGDSALYLCASRYDVNQPQHFGDGTRLSIL.